These 14 T cell receptor beta chains came from one sample sequenced in a study of T cells in Graves' hyperthyroidism and ophthalmopathy (dated by TCRdb to between 2018 and 2021). Library construction relied on multiplex PCR. Sequencing relied on an Illumina HiSeq 2000. The TCR beta CDR3 regions were amplified from the RNA transcripts. The first round of RT-PCR for the TCR CDR3 was performed with the HTBI primer set and the Qiagen OneStep RT-PCR kit. TCRdb reprocessing: public reads trimmed at Q25 with fastp, clones called with MiXCR, in-frame beta chains kept. Rows are unified per CDR3 protein, each entry keeping the most common DNA and genes. The sample table shows roughly 510,000 distinct CDR3 sequences, and less than 25% are seen once. The top ten hold less than 30% of the sample. The material sequenced was blood. The source is a man in his late teens or twenties with Graves' hyperthyroidism.

This clonotype has a handful of counts. The chain couples TRBV15 to TRBJ2-7; D gene uncertain. This CDR3 has 13 amino acids. Germline V gives CDR1 LNHNV, CDR2 YYDKDF (reference sequence). Trimming removed 0 bases at V and 6 bases at J, with 9 bases between. CDR3 DNA: TGTGCCACCAGCAGAGATGAAAAGGCCGAGCAGTACTTC. Translated, it gives CATSRDEKAEQYF.

This clonotype was seen ten or more times. CDR3: CASIASGGAFETQYF. CDR3 sequence (DNA): TGTGCCAGCATTGCTAGCGGGGGGGCCTTCGAGACCCAGTACTTC. The rearrangement uses TRBV28 and TRBJ2-5; 12 bases are shared with TRBD2. The germline CDR1 and CDR2 sequences are MDHEN and SYDVKM. Unmatched junction bases numbered 8, after V lost 7 bases and J lost 5 bases. This CDR3 region has 15 residues.

The chain links TRBV30 to TRBJ1-2; D remains unclear. CDR1 is GTSNPN, CDR2 SVGIG, per germline (reference sequence). V dropped 4 bases and J dropped 0 bases, with 12 bases sitting between them. This CDR3 is 14 amino acids long. This CDR3 is CAWKFQNPNYGYTF. The CDR3 nucleotides read TGTGCCTGGAAGTTCCAGAACCCTAACTATGGCTACACCTTC. Combining the CDR3 with reference TRBV30 and TRBJ1-2 gives the whole variable domain SQTIHQWPATLVQPVGSPLSLECTVEGTSNPNLYWYRQAAGRGLQLLFYSVGIGQISSEVPQNLSASRPQDRQFILSSKKLLLSDSGFYLCAWKFQNPNYGYTFGSGTRLTVV.

Many counts were recorded for this clonotype. The CDR3 sequence is CASSLVRQVGTGELFF. In DNA, the CDR3 is TGTGCCAGCAGCTTGGTACGACAGGTCGGCACCGGGGAGCTGTTTTTT. V gene TRBV11-1 combines with J gene TRBJ2-2, with D tentatively TRBD1 (6 bases). The CDR3 length is 16 residues. Deletions cut 3 bases from V and 4 bases from J, with 15 bases between. From germline, CDR1 is SGHAT and CDR2 FQDESV (reference sequence).

This clonotype appeared many times. The chain links TRBV4-1 to TRBJ1-2, with a possible D match to TRBD1 (6 bases). Germline lookup yields CDR1 MGHRA and CDR2 YSYEKL. This CDR3 comprises 15 residues. V lost 0 bases to trimming and J lost 4 bases, with 12 bases between them. CDR3 nucleotide sequence: TGCGCCAGCAGCCAAGATCAGGGCAGGGGCTATGGCTACACCTTC. Its translation: CASSQDQGRGYGYTF.

The chain's CDR3 is CASLPGVGYGYTF. The CDR3 bases are TGTGCCAGCCTCCCGGGAGTAGGATATGGCTACACCTTC. This chain links TRBV6-1 with TRBJ1-2; D remains unclear. Germline loops: CDR1 MNHNS, CDR2 SASEGT. The CDR3 has 13 residues. Trimming shortened V by 8 bases and J by 5 bases, and 15 bases separated the two germline ends.

This clonotype was seen ten or more times. The chain carries TRBV28 and TRBJ1-5; unclear D gene. V was clipped by 2 bases and J by 6 bases, with 11 bases between them. The V gene's germline CDR1 is MDHEN and CDR2 SYDVKM. CDR3 length: 14 amino acids. The CDR3 protein is CASSLEANRQPQHF. The CDR3 bases are TGTGCCAGCAGTTTAGAAGCAAACCGTCAGCCCCAGCATTTT. Combining the CDR3 with reference TRBV28 and TRBJ1-5 gives the whole variable domain DVKVTQSSRYLVKRTGEKVFLECVQDMDHENMFWYRQDPGLGLRLIYFSYDVKMKEKGDIPEGYSVSREKKERFSLILESASTNQTSMYLCASSLEANRQPQHFGDGTRLSIL.

The chain recombines TRBV10-3 with TRBJ1-1; maybe TRBD1 (6 bases). Germline CDR1 is ENHRY and CDR2 is SYGVKD. V lost 6 bases and J 2 bases, leaving 19 bases between the germline ends. This CDR3 spans 16 amino acids. CDR3 in DNA: TGTGCCATCAGCCCGCTGGGGGCAGGGTCAAACACTGAAGCTTTCTTT. Encoded protein: CAISPLGAGSNTEAFF.

This rearrangement joins TRBV6-2 or TRBV6-3 to TRBJ2-7, with 8 bases lining up with TRBD1. This CDR3 has 14 residues. The V gene's germline CDR1 is MNHEY and CDR2 SVGEGT. J lost 5 bases, V lost 0 bases, and 3 bases had no gene match. The CDR3 bases are TGTGCCAGCAGTTACTCTACAGGGGGGAACGAGCAGTACTTC. This sequence encodes CASSYSTGGNEQYF.

As for this clonotype: The junction differs from germline at one of its ends, possibly a read error. The chain couples TRBV29-1 to TRBJ2-7, with TRBD1 matching 7 bases. The CDR3 sequence is 13 residues long. Germline V CDR1 and CDR2: SQVTM, ANQGSEA. The CDR3 spells CSVETGQAYEQCF. CDR3 DNA: TGCAGCGTTGAGACCGGACAGGCTTACGAGCAGTGCTTC.

There are a few counts of this clonotype. The rearrangement uses TRBV29-1 and TRBJ1-5; 8 positions match TRBD1. The CDR3 length is 13 residues. Germline CDR1 SQVTM, CDR2 ANQGSEA. V lost 5 bases, J lost 7 bases, and 7 bases stayed unmatched. The CDR3 sequence: CSVSQGAGQPQHF. DNA of the CDR3: TGCAGCGTTTCGCAGGGGGCGGGACAGCCCCAGCATTTT.

V is TRBV4-1 and J is TRBJ2-5; 10 bases line up with TRBD2. The ends lost 4 bases at V and 4 bases at J; junction bases unmatched: 18. Germline V gene lookup returns CDR1 MGHRA and CDR2 YSYEKL. The CDR3 has 19 amino acids. The CDR3 protein is CASSLRASTGTSVVETQYF. CDR3 DNA sequence: TGCGCCAGCAGCCTTCGGGCTTCCACGGGGACTAGCGTAGTAGAGACCCAGTACTTC.

This clonotype came up many times. The chain combines TRBV20-1 with TRBJ2-5; 9 bases match TRBD1. The CDR3 is made up of 14 amino acids. In germline, CDR1 is DFQATT, CDR2 SNEGSKA (reference sequence). J lost 4 bases, V lost 5 bases, and 8 bases had no gene match. In nucleotides, the CDR3 is TGCAGTGCTCGGACAGGGGACGGGAGAGAGACCCAGTACTTC. It translates to CSARTGDGRETQYF.

This clonotype was seen only a few times. This chain joins TRBV11-2 and TRBJ1-1, with D unclear. Germline CDR1 SGHAT, CDR2 FQNNGV. This CDR3 has 13 residues. V lost 7 bases and J lost 1, with 10 bases in between. The CDR3 bases are TGTGCCAGCAACCGGGTGGCGAACACTGAAGCTTTCTTT. It translates to CASNRVANTEAFF. The full variable domain, in which reference TRBV11-2 and TRBJ1-1 provide the parts outside the CDR3, is EAGVAQSPRYKIIEKRQSVAFWCNPISGHATLYWYQQILGQGPKLLIQFQNNGVVDDSQLPKDRFSAERLKGVDSTLKIQPAKLEDSAVYLCASNRVANTEAFFGQGTRLTVV.